The next 6 T cell receptor beta chains were all read from a single sample in a study of CD8+CD57+ T cells in acquired aplastic anemia. Genomic DNA acted as the template from which TCR beta VDJ combination and CDR3 sequence profiling were carried out. From the reads, TCRdb called clonotypes with MiXCR, one entry per CDR3 protein. The table shows some 130,000 distinct CDR3 sequences, with about 40% occurring only once. The specimen was sorted CD4+, CD8+, or CD8+CD57+ T cells (not recorded which) from PBMCs. All receptors come from a human donor in good health, serving as a control.

The chain combines TRBV7-9 with TRBJ1-6, with D unclear. The germline V gene has CDR1 SEHNR and CDR2 FQNEAQ (reference sequence). The CDR3 runs to 13 residues. Trimming stripped 5 bases from V and 6 bases from J, with 8 bases between. In nucleotides, the CDR3 is TGTGCCAGCAGCCCCGTCAGTAATTCACCCCTCCACTTT. Translated, it gives CASSPVSNSPLHF.

The gene calls are TRBV15 and TRBJ2-2, with no clear D. Germline-derived CDR1 and CDR2 are LNHNV and YYDKDF (reference sequence). This CDR3 has 13 residues. V lost 0 bases and J 6 bases, leaving 5 bases between the germline ends. DNA of the CDR3: TGTGCCACCAGCAGAGATCTCTCCGGGGAGCTGTTTTTT. Its protein is CATSRDLSGELFF. The full variable domain, in which reference TRBV15 and TRBJ2-2 provide the parts outside the CDR3, is DAMVIQNPRYQVTQFGKPVTLSCSQTLNHNVMYWYQQKSSQAPKLLFHYYDKDFNNEADTPDNFQSRRPNTSFCFLDIRSPGLGDTAMYLCATSRDLSGELFFGEGSRLTVL.

Ten or more counts support this clonotype. The chain recombines TRBV6-6 with TRBJ2-6; D may match TRBD1 or TRBD2 (6 bases each). The CDR3 sequence is 17 residues long. The germline CDR1 and CDR2 sequences are MNHNY and SVGAGI (reference sequence). Trimming stripped 4 bases from V and 2 bases from J, with 15 bases between. This CDR3 is CASSSGAGLTGANVLTF. Here the CDR3 DNA reads TGTGCCAGCAGTTCGGGGGCAGGGCTCACTGGGGCCAACGTCCTGACTTTC.

The CDR3 nucleotides are TGCAGTGCTAGAGCCTTAACAGGGACCTACGAGCAGTACTTC. Its translation is CSARALTGTYEQYF. The chain uses TRBV20-1 and TRBJ2-7, with TRBD1 as a possible D gene (6 bases). The CDR3 loop spans 14 amino acids. CDR1 and CDR2 (germline): DFQATT, SNEGSKA (reference sequence). V was clipped by 1 base and J by 2 bases, with 12 bases between them.

In this sample, this clonotype turned up many times. CDR3 sequence reads: CSRYTRDTQYF. The CDR3 DNA sequence: TGCAGTCGATACACTAGGGATACGCAGTATTTT. The gene calls are TRBV20-1 and TRBJ2-3, with a weak D call TRBD2 (5 bases). Trimming left V 8 bases short and J 6 bases short, with 12 bases between. The V gene's germline CDR1 is DFQATT and CDR2 SNEGSKA (reference sequence). The CDR3 has 11 residues.

This clonotype has ten or more counts. V gene TRBV25-1 combines with J gene TRBJ1-2; D ambiguous. Trimming took off 1 base at V and 2 bases at J, with 11 bases between the two ends. This CDR3 is 15 amino acids long. Germline V gives CDR1 MGHDK, CDR2 SYGVNS. CDR3 in DNA: TGTGCCAGCAGTGAATCTGTAGGGCCAAACTATGGCTACACCTTC. Residues: CASSESVGPNYGYTF.